This passage covers 21 T cell receptor beta chains from one sample sequenced in a study of blood T cells in healthy people across ages. A second about 6 to 12 cycle PCR used barcoded and J-beta primers. TCRdb analysed the 5' RACE reads with MiXCR anew, one entry per CDR3 protein. The sample lists more than 1.4 million distinct CDR3 sequences, around 39% occurring once. The sample comprised blood. The receptor source for this set is a young woman in good health.

This clonotype was observed once. V gene TRBV2 combines with J gene TRBJ1-1; no definite D call. The germline V and J ends were trimmed by 9 bases and 3 bases, with 14 bases remaining between them. CDR1 and CDR2 (germline): SNHLY, FYNNEI. This CDR3 contains 13 residues. CDR3 coding DNA: TGTGCCAGTTCAAGGGCAGAGGACACTGAAGCTTTCTTT. Protein sequence: CASSRAEDTEAFF.

The chain employs TRBV6-5 and TRBJ2-5, with D possibly TRBD1 on 5 matching bases. Germline CDR1 MNHEY, CDR2 SVGAGI. CDR3 length equals 14 residues. The V gene lost 2 bases and the J gene lost 5 bases, with 12 bases spanning the gap. The chain's CDR3 is CASSYTGPGETQYF. The CDR3 DNA reads TGTGCCAGCAGTTACACCGGACCAGGGGAGACCCAGTACTTC.

The chain employs TRBV4-1 and TRBJ2-1; 9 bases agree with TRBD2. Germline CDR1 is MGHRA and CDR2 is YSYEKL. V was pared by 1 base and J by 3 bases, with 4 bases of the junction left unmatched. The CDR3 covers 16 residues. CDR3 residues: CASSQVGREGYNEQFF. The CDR3 nucleotides read TGCGCCAGCAGCCAAGTCGGGCGGGAGGGCTACAATGAGCAGTTCTTC.

This clonotype was found a few times. The gene calls are TRBV11-2 and TRBJ2-3, with 8 nucleotides matching TRBD1. Germline CDR1 is SGHAT and CDR2 is FQNNGV. The V and J ends lost 5 bases and 1 base, in that order; junction bases with no gene match: 5. This CDR3 has 15 amino acids. CDR3 bases: TGTGCCAGCAGCCCGCGGGACAGGCGCACAGATACGCAGTATTTT. It specifies CASSPRDRRTDTQYF.

CDR3 in amino acids: CASKQGASLSNEQFF. Written as DNA, the CDR3 is TGTGCCAGCAAGCAGGGGGCTTCGTTGTCGAATGAGCAGTTCTTC. This chain joins TRBV27 and TRBJ2-1; 8 nucleotides line up with TRBD1. The V gene end was trimmed by 7 bases and the J gene end by 7 bases; junction bases not matched to a gene: 12. CDR3 length: 15 amino acids. Per germline, CDR1 MNHEY and CDR2 SMNVEV (reference sequence).

This CDR3 is CASSYLGGGRSYEQYF. The CDR3 bases are TGTGCCAGCAGCTACCTGGGGGGCGGGAGGTCATACGAGCAGTACTTC. This chain links TRBV12-3 or TRBV12-4 with TRBJ2-7; 8 bases are a match to TRBD2. Trimming removed 6 bases from V and 4 bases from J; junction bases left unmatched: 14. The CDR3 is made up of 16 amino acids.

The V call is TRBV28, the J call TRBJ1-5; perhaps TRBD1 as D (5 bases). Germline CDR1 reads MDHEN; CDR2 reads SYDVKM. The CDR3 loop spans 15 amino acids. V lost 6 bases and J lost 6, with 18 bases in between. Written as DNA, the CDR3 is TGTGCCAGCAGGCCCGGGGCCAACGGAGGTCAGCCCCAGCATTTT. This codes for CASRPGANGGQPQHF.

The genes are TRBV5-1 and TRBJ1-1, with TRBD1 matching over 10 bases. V lost 4 bases, J lost 0 bases, and 3 bases stayed unmatched. This CDR3 is built from 15 residues. CDR1 and CDR2 from the germline V gene are SGHRS and YFSETQ. The CDR3 sequence: CASSGDRGMNTEAFF. Written as DNA, the CDR3 is TGCGCCAGCAGCGGGGACAGGGGAATGAACACTGAAGCTTTCTTT. The full variable domain, with the rest looked up from reference TRBV5-1 and TRBJ1-1, is KAGVTQTPRYLIKTRGQQVTLSCSPISGHRSVSWYQQTPGQGLQFLFEYFSETQRNKGNFPGRFSGRQFSNSRSEMNVSTLELGDSALYLCASSGDRGMNTEAFFGQGTRLTVV.

The chain has TRBV2 and TRBJ1-2, with a possible D match to TRBD1 (6 bases). With 0 bases removed from V and 7 bases from J, the gap between germline ends came to 12 bases. CDR1 and CDR2 from the germline V gene are SNHLY and FYNNEI. CDR3 length equals 14 residues. The CDR3 reads CASSEAEGVGGYTF. CDR3 nucleotide sequence: TGTGCCAGCAGTGAAGCGGAGGGGGTTGGTGGCTACACCTTC.

The V gene is TRBV2, the J gene TRBJ2-7; D not resolved. The CDR3 sequence is 13 residues long. Per the germline V gene, CDR1 is SNHLY and CDR2 is FYNNEI. V was pared by 9 bases and J by 6 bases, with 18 bases between. The CDR3 region has the DNA TGTGCCAGAACCCGGGCCTCTGAGGCCGAGCAGTACTTC. Residues: CARTRASEAEQYF.

A few counts support this clonotype. This rearrangement joins TRBV7-9 to TRBJ2-1; D may be TRBD1 (5 bases). There are 12 residues in the CDR3. V was shortened by 8 bases and J by 7 bases, with 12 bases between the two germline ends. Looked up from germline, CDR1 is SEHNR and CDR2 is FQNEAQ (reference sequence). CDR3 residues: CASGAFTNEQFF. In DNA, the CDR3 is TGTGCCAGCGGGGCCTTTACAAATGAGCAGTTCTTC.

The chain recombines TRBV3-1 with TRBJ1-1; perhaps TRBD1 as D (5 bases). The CDR3 runs 16 residues. Germline assignment: CDR1 LGHDT and CDR2 YNNKEL (reference sequence). Between the trimmed V and J ends, which lost 4 bases and 4 bases, there was a span of 19 bases. The CDR3 coding sequence is TGTGCCAGCAGCCTTTTGGGACTCCTGGGGGGCACTGAAGCTTTCTTT. Amino acids: CASSLLGLLGGTEAFF.

This clonotype was counted only a few times. V and J are TRBV21-1 and TRBJ1-2; the table names TRBD1, a call not compared with the DNA. TRBV21-1 is marked as a pseudogene. The CDR3 sequence is 13 residues long. CDR3 DNA: TGTGCCAGCAGCAAAGGGGGCAACTATGGCTACACCTTC. This sequence encodes CASSKGGNYGYTF.

The sample holds one count of this clonotype. V gene TRBV5-1 combines with J gene TRBJ2-2, with a weak D call TRBD2 (6 bases). The CDR3 length is 17 residues. V lost 4 bases and J 5 bases, leaving 21 bases between the germline ends. Germline V lookup: CDR1 SGHRS, CDR2 YFSETQ. This CDR3 reads CASSQGTSPGRTGELFF. CDR3 nucleotide sequence: TGCGCCAGCAGCCAAGGGACTTCTCCAGGACGGACCGGGGAGCTGTTTTTT. Looking up the rest from reference TRBV5-1 and TRBJ2-2 gives the full variable domain: KAGVTQTPRYLIKTRGQQVTLSCSPISGHRSVSWYQQTPGQGLQFLFEYFSETQRNKGNFPGRFSGRQFSNSRSEMNVSTLELGDSALYLCASSQGTSPGRTGELFFGEGSRLTVL.

This clonotype was observed a handful of times. V is TRBV29-1 and J is TRBJ1-2; 8 bases are shared with TRBD1. V lost 6 bases to trimming and J lost 6 bases; unmatched junction nucleotides: 9. The V gene's germline CDR1 is SQVTM and CDR2 ANQGSEA. This CDR3 has 13 amino acids. The CDR3 region is CSVRTGMVDGYTF. The DNA for the CDR3 is TGCAGCGTCAGGACAGGGATGGTGGATGGCTACACCTTC.

This clonotype was detected a few times. This chain links TRBV7-2 with TRBJ1-1; weak D call: TRBD1 (5 bases). The CDR3 has 15 amino acids. Germline loops: CDR1 SGHTA, CDR2 FQGNSA. The V and J ends lost 5 bases and 5 bases respectively, with 18 bases between them. CDR3 nucleotide sequence: TGTGCCAGCAGCGATATTAGTTCCGGGGGGACTGAAGCTTTCTTT. Translation: CASSDISSGGTEAFF.

This chain connects TRBV24-1 to TRBJ2-3; TRBD1 matches at 9 bases. Per the germline V gene, CDR1 is KGHDR and CDR2 is SFDVKD. Losses at the gene ends were 7 bases for V and 4 bases for J; bases not matched to a gene: 11. This CDR3 has 16 amino acids. In DNA form, the CDR3 reads TGTGCCACCAGATCAACCGGGACAGGGTTATCAGATACGCAGTATTTT. Its translation: CATRSTGTGLSDTQYF.

The table lists this clonotype with a few counts. The V gene is TRBV14, the J gene TRBJ2-7; D may correspond to TRBD1 or TRBD2 (5 bases each). Germline V gene lookup returns CDR1 SGHDN and CDR2 FVKESK. V gave up 4 bases and J gave up 7 bases, with 20 bases separating them. The CDR3 length is 15 residues. CDR3 amino acids: CASSRRSGRYNEQYF. The CDR3 DNA sequence: TGTGCCAGCAGCCGCCGATCGGGACGATACAATGAGCAGTACTTC.

This clonotype was detected a few times. CDR3 amino acids: CASRVGRGNEQFF. CDR3 coding DNA: TGTGCCAGCCGGGTCGGGAGGGGCAATGAGCAGTTCTTC. The chain recombines TRBV6-1 with TRBJ2-1; TRBD2 agrees at 8 bases. The germline CDR1 and CDR2 sequences are MNHNS and SASEGT. Trimming cost V 8 bases and J 6 bases; bases outside gene matches: 6. The CDR3 consists of 13 residues.

This clonotype was picked up a small number of times. The chain carries TRBV29-1 and TRBJ1-2; 12 bases line up with TRBD1. Germline V gene data show CDR1 as SQVTM and CDR2 as ANQGSEA. Trimming removed 4 bases from V and 7 bases from J; junction bases left unmatched: 1. The CDR3 length is 12 residues. The CDR3 loop reads CSVAGQGAGYTF. The DNA for the CDR3 is TGCAGCGTTGCGGGACAGGGGGCTGGCTACACCTTC.

This chain connects TRBV27 to TRBJ2-3; the D gene could be TRBD1 or TRBD2 (5 bases each). V shed 5 bases and J shed 8 bases, with 14 bases lying between them. Germline V gene sequence: CDR1 MNHEY, CDR2 SMNVEV (reference sequence). The CDR3 is 13 residues long. The CDR3: CASSVGVGVTQYF. DNA for the CDR3: TGTGCCAGCAGTGTGGGGGTGGGAGTTACGCAGTATTTT.